These T cell receptor beta chains were read from a single sample in a study of lymphopenia after photon versus proton radiotherapy. Repertoires were generated with immunoSEQ multiplex PCR, while TCRdb's copy carries only in-frame clones and drops some. The data show about 18,000 clones, under 95% seen once. Source: peripheral blood, taken from a patient treated with photon-based radiotherapy. The receptors here all came from a middle-aged woman with cholangiocarcinoma. Each CDR3 is given with its conserved first and last residue. Fields, in order: D gene, J gene, V gene, clone size, CDR3 DNA, CDR3 protein. The D gene is left open where the match is weak. Clone size is shown for a subset of rows, as once, few, many or a class of expanded clone.

D gene: -; J gene: TRBJ2-5; V gene: TRBV28; clone size: -; CDR3 DNA: TGTGCCAGCTCCGTTGGCTCATCATCCCAGTACTTC; CDR3 protein: CASSVGSSSQYF
D gene: -; J gene: TRBJ1-2; V gene: TRBV28; clone size: -; CDR3 DNA: TGTGCCAGCAGCATAGGGGGGATGGGACGGTTCTATGGCTACACCTTC; CDR3 protein: CASSIGGMGRFYGYTF
D gene: -; J gene: TRBJ2-2; V gene: TRBV2; clone size: -; CDR3 DNA: TGTGCCAGCAGGTTGGGGGACGGCACGAACACCGGGGAGCTGTTTTTT; CDR3 protein: CASRLGDGTNTGELFF
D gene: -; J gene: TRBJ1-5; V gene: TRBV19; clone size: -; CDR3 DNA: TGTGCCAGTAGTATAGATCTGAACATCCCCAGGGGGCATTTT; CDR3 protein: CASSIDLNIPRGHF
D gene: -; J gene: TRBJ2-1; V gene: TRBV11-2; clone size: -; CDR3 DNA: TGTGCCAGCAGCCCTCTCCTAGGCGGGGACAATGAGCAGTTCTTC; CDR3 protein: CASSPLLGGDNEQFF
D gene: -; J gene: TRBJ2-5; V gene: TRBV29-1; clone size: -; CDR3 DNA: TGCAGCGTGTATCTATACGCGGAGGCACAAGAGACCCAGTACTTC; CDR3 protein: CSVYLYAEAQETQYF
D gene: -; J gene: TRBJ2-7; V gene: TRBV11-1; clone size: -; CDR3 DNA: TGTGCCAGCAGCACCTCCCCAGCCGGGACAATCCTTTACGAGCAGTACTTC; CDR3 protein: CASSTSPAGTILYEQYF
D gene: -; J gene: TRBJ1-6; V gene: TRBV4-2; clone size: -; CDR3 DNA: TGTGCCAGCAGCCAAGATTCCCCGGGCAGCAATTCACCCCTCCACTTT; CDR3 protein: CASSQDSPGSNSPLHF
D gene: TRBD1; J gene: TRBJ1-2; V gene: TRBV6-1; clone size: -; CDR3 DNA: TGTGCCAGCAGTTGGGACAGGGGAGGAGGCTACACCTTC; CDR3 protein: CASSWDRGGGYTF
D gene: TRBD1; J gene: TRBJ1-6; V gene: TRBV7-2; clone size: once; CDR3 DNA: TGTGCCAGCAGCTTCACAGGGGAGCGATCACCCCTCCACTTT; CDR3 protein: CASSFTGERSPLHF
D gene: TRBD1; J gene: TRBJ1-3; V gene: TRBV18; clone size: -; CDR3 DNA: TGTGCCAGCTCACGCGGCCCCAGCGGGACAGCTGGAAACACCATATATTTT; CDR3 protein: CASSRGPSGTAGNTIYF
D gene: -; J gene: TRBJ1-2; V gene: TRBV11-2; clone size: few; CDR3 DNA: TGTGCCAGCAGCTTAGGGAGGGCCCTGAACTATGGCTACACCTTC; CDR3 protein: CASSLGRALNYGYTF
D gene: -; J gene: TRBJ2-7; V gene: TRBV6-6; clone size: -; CDR3 DNA: TGTGCCAGCGGTCACGAGCAGTACTTC; CDR3 protein: CASGHEQYF
D gene: -; J gene: TRBJ2-5; V gene: TRBV30; clone size: -; CDR3 DNA: TGTGCCTGGAGTGTAAGCCTGGGTGAGACCCAGTACTTC; CDR3 protein: CAWSVSLGETQYF
D gene: -; J gene: TRBJ2-3; V gene: TRBV6-5; clone size: -; CDR3 DNA: TGTGCCAGCAGTTTAATGGGGGCCTTACCCACAGATACGCAGTATTTT; CDR3 protein: CASSLMGALPTDTQYF
D gene: -; J gene: TRBJ1-1; V gene: TRBV7-2; clone size: -; CDR3 DNA: TGTGCCAGCAGCAAGGGACCGAACACTGAAGCTTTCTTT; CDR3 protein: CASSKGPNTEAFF
D gene: -; J gene: TRBJ2-3; V gene: TRBV20-1; clone size: -; CDR3 DNA: TGCAGTGCTAGTGAGGTCCCAACGCAGTATTTT; CDR3 protein: CSASEVPTQYF
D gene: TRBD1; J gene: TRBJ1-5; V gene: TRBV6-1; clone size: -; CDR3 DNA: TGTGCCAGCAGTGAAAAGGAGGGGGCGGGAAATCAGCCCCAGCATTTT; CDR3 protein: CASSEKEGAGNQPQHF
D gene: -; J gene: TRBJ1-3; V gene: TRBV6-9; clone size: -; CDR3 DNA: TGTGCCAGCAGCCACGAGGGCCTCTTGGGAAACACCATATATTTT; CDR3 protein: CASSHEGLLGNTIYF
D gene: -; J gene: TRBJ2-1; V gene: TRBV11-2; clone size: few; CDR3 DNA: TGTGCCAGCAGCTTCGTCCAGGGGCTCTTGGCCTACAATGAGCAGTTCTTC; CDR3 protein: CASSFVQGLLAYNEQFF
D gene: -; J gene: TRBJ1-1; V gene: TRBV10-2; clone size: -; CDR3 DNA: TGCGCCAGCAATGCGGGGGGCGGGCTGGAGGCTTTCTTT; CDR3 protein: CASNAGGGLEAFF
D gene: TRBD2; J gene: TRBJ2-1; V gene: TRBV30; clone size: -; CDR3 DNA: TGTGCCTGGAGTGTAGGACTAGCGGGAGGAAATGAGCAGTTCTTC; CDR3 protein: CAWSVGLAGGNEQFF
D gene: TRBD2; J gene: TRBJ2-2; V gene: TRBV4-1; clone size: -; CDR3 DNA: TGCGCCAGCAGCCAACACGGACTAGCGGGAGGTGGCTCGAACACCGGGGAGCTGTTTTTT; CDR3 protein: CASSQHGLAGGGSNTGELFF
D gene: -; J gene: TRBJ2-3; V gene: TRBV9; clone size: -; CDR3 DNA: TGTGCCAGCAGCGTAGCCGGGGTTGGGTCAGATACGCAGTATTTT; CDR3 protein: CASSVAGVGSDTQYF
D gene: TRBD1; J gene: TRBJ1-2; V gene: TRBV7-3; clone size: -; CDR3 DNA: TGTGCCAGCAGCTCAGAAGGTACAGGGGATGGCTACACCTTC; CDR3 protein: CASSSEGTGDGYTF
D gene: -; J gene: TRBJ2-7; V gene: TRBV29-1; clone size: -; CDR3 DNA: TGTCCGAACGCCACAACCATTGTCTCCTACGAGCAGTACTTC; CDR3 protein: CPNATTIVSYEQYF
D gene: TRBD2; J gene: TRBJ2-1; V gene: TRBV7-9; clone size: -; CDR3 DNA: TGTGCCAGCAGCCCCTTTCGGGCGGGGGGGAGCTCCTACAATGAGCAGTTCTTC; CDR3 protein: CASSPFRAGGSSYNEQFF
D gene: -; J gene: TRBJ1-1; V gene: TRBV2; clone size: -; CDR3 DNA: TGTGCCAGCAGTGAAGCCCGCGCATCGCCGCGAAGCGGTGAAGCTTTCTTT; CDR3 protein: CASSEARASPRSGEAFF
D gene: TRBD1; J gene: TRBJ1-2; V gene: TRBV28; clone size: -; CDR3 DNA: TGTGCCAGCAGCCGGACAGGGGATAGGAACTATGGCTACACCTTC; CDR3 protein: CASSRTGDRNYGYTF
D gene: -; J gene: TRBJ1-5; V gene: TRBV6-6; clone size: -; CDR3 DNA: TGTGCCAGCAGAAGTAATCAGCCCCAGCATTTT; CDR3 protein: CASRSNQPQHF